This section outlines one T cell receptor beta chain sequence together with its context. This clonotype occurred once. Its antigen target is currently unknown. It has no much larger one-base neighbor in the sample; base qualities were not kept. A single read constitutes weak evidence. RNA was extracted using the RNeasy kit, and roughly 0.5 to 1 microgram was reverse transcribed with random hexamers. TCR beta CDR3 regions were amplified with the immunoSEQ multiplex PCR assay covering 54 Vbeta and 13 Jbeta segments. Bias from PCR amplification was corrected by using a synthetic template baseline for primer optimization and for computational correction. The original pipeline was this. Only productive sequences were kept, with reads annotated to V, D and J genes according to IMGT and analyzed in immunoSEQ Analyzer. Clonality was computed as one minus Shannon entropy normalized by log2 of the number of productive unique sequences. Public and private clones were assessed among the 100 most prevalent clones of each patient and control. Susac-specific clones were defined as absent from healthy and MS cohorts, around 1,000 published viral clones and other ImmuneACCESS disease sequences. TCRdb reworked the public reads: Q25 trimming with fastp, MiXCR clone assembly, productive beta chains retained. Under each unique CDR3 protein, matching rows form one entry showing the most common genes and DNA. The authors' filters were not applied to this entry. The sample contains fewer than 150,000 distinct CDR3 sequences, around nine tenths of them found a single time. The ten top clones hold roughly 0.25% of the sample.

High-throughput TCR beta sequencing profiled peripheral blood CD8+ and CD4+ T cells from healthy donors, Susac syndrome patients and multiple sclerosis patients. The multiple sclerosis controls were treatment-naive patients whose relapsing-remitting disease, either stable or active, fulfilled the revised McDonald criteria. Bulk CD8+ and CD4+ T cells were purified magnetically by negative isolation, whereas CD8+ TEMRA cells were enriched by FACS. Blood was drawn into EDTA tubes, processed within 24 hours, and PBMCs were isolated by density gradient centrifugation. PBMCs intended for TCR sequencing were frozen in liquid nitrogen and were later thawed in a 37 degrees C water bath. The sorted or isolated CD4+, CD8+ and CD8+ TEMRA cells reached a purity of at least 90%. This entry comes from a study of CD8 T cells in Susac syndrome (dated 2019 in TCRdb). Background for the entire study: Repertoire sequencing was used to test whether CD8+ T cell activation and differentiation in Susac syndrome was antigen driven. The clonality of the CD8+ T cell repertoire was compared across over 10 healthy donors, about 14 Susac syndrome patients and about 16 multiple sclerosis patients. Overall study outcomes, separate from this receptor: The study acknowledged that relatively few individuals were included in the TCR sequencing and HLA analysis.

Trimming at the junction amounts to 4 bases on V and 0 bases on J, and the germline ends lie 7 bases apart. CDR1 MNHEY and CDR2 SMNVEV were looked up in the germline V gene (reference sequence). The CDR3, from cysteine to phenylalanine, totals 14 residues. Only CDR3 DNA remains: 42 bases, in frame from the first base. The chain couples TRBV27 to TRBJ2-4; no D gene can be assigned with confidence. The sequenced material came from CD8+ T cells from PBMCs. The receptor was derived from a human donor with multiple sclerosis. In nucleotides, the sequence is TGTGCCAGCAGTTCTAAATTAGCCAAAAACATTCAGTACTTC. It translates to CASSSKLAKNIQYF.